This T cell receptor beta chain stems from a study of blood T cell repertoires in COVID-19. Study overall: PBMCs, B-cell-depleted T cells, or T cells were the source of the cDNA or gDNA that made up the material.

Per the original methods: Scientists estimated how many nucleated cells there were by amplifying reference gene primers. TCRdb's table, derived via immunoSEQ multiplex PCR, lists solely in-frame clones and lacks some. Clone size and V and J calls were adopted from that table, with D and trimming inferred from the DNA. The table has some 88,000 clones, around nine tenths seen once; the top ten hold less than 9%. This clone was detected once. CDR3 length equals 15 residues. Per germline, CDR1 SGDLS and CDR2 YYNGEE. V was trimmed by 1 base and J by 3 bases, leaving 13 bases between them. Sequenced input: peripheral blood. The rearrangement links TRBV9 to TRBJ2-5; possibly TRBD1 for D (5 bases). The TCR originated in a man aged 55-75 years with acute or convalescent COVID-19. DNA for the CDR3: TGTGCCAGCAGCGTATCTGCAGGGCCCAAAGAGACCCAGTACTTC. Its translation: CASSVSAGPKETQYF.